Below, 32 T cell receptor beta chains from the same sample are listed, as sequenced in a study of spatial heterogeneity in lung cancer. Described time point: sample taken at primary tumor resection. The sequenced material consisted of unsorted whole RNA from tumor, nontumor lung or frozen PBMC. TCRdb re-called the 5' RACE reads through MiXCR, storing one row per CDR3 protein. The sample comprises over 50,000 distinct CDR3 sequences, roughly 8% of which are singletons, and approximately 16% rests with the top ten. The sequencing here drew on PBMCs, taken at surgery. These receptors originate from a female donor with early-stage non-small cell lung cancer.

This clonotype was counted many times. V and J are TRBV11-3 and TRBJ2-7; 8 nucleotides match TRBD1. CDR1 and CDR2 from the germline V gene are SGHNT and YENEEA. Unmatched junction bases numbered 17, after V lost 0 bases and J lost 1 base. The CDR3 extends over 20 amino acids. The CDR3 here is CASSLEGRGRGIGRSYEQYV. The DNA for the CDR3 is TGTGCCAGCAGCTTAGAGGGCAGGGGGCGAGGTATTGGGAGGTCCTACGAGCAGTACGTC.

The gene calls are TRBV5-1 and TRBJ1-2; 12 nucleotides match TRBD1. There are 15 residues in the CDR3. J gave up 4 bases and V 3 bases, and 4 bases lay outside the gene matches. The germline V gene encodes CDR1 SGHRS and CDR2 YFSETQ. Written as DNA, the CDR3 is TGCGCCAGCAGCTGGGGACAGGGGGCGTCCTATGGCTACACCTTC. It specifies CASSWGQGASYGYTF.

This clonotype turned up a few times. The rearrangement joins TRBV18 to TRBJ1-6; D gene ambiguous. Trimming left V 3 bases short and J 16 bases short, with 13 bases between. CDR1 and CDR2 from the germline V gene are KGHSH and LQKENI. The CDR3 length is 12 residues. DNA for the CDR3: TGTGCCAGCTCACCCTCGGAGGGATCTCTCCACTTT. This sequence encodes CASSPSEGSLHF.

This clonotype has just a few counts. This sequence joins TRBV7-9 and TRBJ1-5; D is unresolved. The V and J ends lost 1 base and 0 bases respectively, with 4 bases between them. Germline V CDR1 and CDR2: SEHNR, FQNEAQ (reference sequence). CDR3 length: 14 amino acids. CDR3 loop: CASSLEDSNQPQHF. CDR3 in DNA: TGTGCCAGCAGCTTAGAAGATAGCAATCAGCCCCAGCATTTT. Together with reference TRBV7-9 and TRBJ1-5, the CDR3 gives the full variable domain: DTGVSQNPRHKITKRGQNVTFRCDPISEHNRLYWYRQTLGQGPEFLTYFQNEAQLEKSRLLSDRFSAERPKGSFSTLEIQRTEQGDSAMYLCASSLEDSNQPQHFGDGTRLSIL.

This clonotype was picked up many times. The chain uses TRBV5-1 and TRBJ1-1; D possibly corresponds to TRBD1 (6 bases). Deletions cut 0 bases from V and 1 base from J, with 7 bases between. In germline, CDR1 is SGHRS, CDR2 YFSETQ. The CDR3 runs 14 residues. Written as DNA, the CDR3 is TGCGCCAGCAGCTTGGACAGGGAGAACACTGAAGCTTTCTTT. Translating it yields CASSLDRENTEAFF.

This clonotype was counted a few times. The chain uses TRBV20-1 and TRBJ2-7; 9 nucleotides match TRBD1. Germline trimming cut 6 bases from V and 4 bases from J; bases unmatched to any gene: 16. The CDR3 has 16 amino acids. From germline, CDR1 is DFQATT and CDR2 SNEGSKA (reference sequence). The chain's CDR3 is CSAPTPTDRGYYEQYV. CDR3 DNA: TGCAGTGCCCCTACCCCAACGGACAGGGGATATTACGAGCAGTACGTC.

This clonotype was counted ten times or more. The chain employs TRBV6-1 and TRBJ2-5; 8 nucleotides align to TRBD2. There are 14 residues in the CDR3. CDR1 and CDR2 from the germline V gene are MNHNS and SASEGT. The V and J ends lost 6 bases and 5 bases, in that order; junction bases with no gene match: 8. As DNA, the CDR3 is TGTGCCAGCAGCGGCGGGGGGCAGGTCGAGACCCAGTACTTC. This gives the protein CASSGGGQVETQYF.

The V gene is TRBV7-3, the J gene TRBJ2-1, with D hard to call. CDR3 length equals 14 residues. In germline, CDR1 is SGHTA, CDR2 FQGTGA. Trimming cost V 2 bases and J 1 base, with 6 bases left between them. The CDR3 sequence: CASSLDWSYNEQFF. CDR3 nucleotide sequence: TGTGCCAGCAGCTTAGACTGGTCCTACAATGAGCAGTTCTTC.

The chain recombines TRBV7-2 with TRBJ1-2; tentatively, D is TRBD1 (6 bases). The V and J ends lost 7 bases and 12 bases respectively, with 21 bases between them. This CDR3 spans 13 amino acids. CDR1 SGHTA and CDR2 FQGNSA come from the germline V gene. The CDR3 sequence is CASIPVRGAPNTF. The DNA of the CDR3 is TGTGCCAGCATCCCCGTCCGGGGGGCTCCAAACACCTTC.

The sample holds many counts of this clonotype. The V and J genes are TRBV12-3 or TRBV12-4 and TRBJ1-3; TRBD1 is a possible D gene (6 bases). With 4 bases removed from V and 0 bases from J, the gap between germline ends came to 10 bases. This CDR3 has 15 residues. The CDR3 DNA reads as TGTGCCAGCAGTTCACGACAGGCCTCTGGAAACACCATATATTTT. This translates into CASSSRQASGNTIYF.

The chain carries TRBV5-6 and TRBJ2-1; TRBD2 matches 14 bases. CDR3 size: 17 residues. Germline CDR1 is SGHDT and CDR2 is YYEEEE. Trimming cost V 0 bases and J 7 bases; bases outside gene matches: 6. The CDR3 coding sequence is TGTGCCAGCAGCTTGGATTTGGGGACTAGCGGGAGTAATGAGCAGTTCTTC. This sequence encodes CASSLDLGTSGSNEQFF.

This clonotype was counted a few times. The rearrangement links TRBV27 to TRBJ1-1; 9 nucleotides match TRBD1. CDR3 length: 15 residues. Germline V gene sequence: CDR1 MNHEY, CDR2 SMNVEV (reference sequence). V trimming: 4 bases; J trimming: 11 bases; junction bases outside the gene matches: 14. Here the CDR3 DNA reads TGTGCCAGCAGTTGGGGACAGGGAGATATCCTAGGGGCTTTCTTT. It encodes CASSWGQGDILGAFF.

There are a few counts of this clonotype. The V and J genes are TRBV20-1 and TRBJ1-1; D unclear. Between the trimmed V and J ends, which lost 6 bases and 7 bases, there was a span of 9 bases. The germline CDR1 and CDR2 sequences are DFQATT and SNEGSKA (reference sequence). The CDR3 consists of 10 residues. As DNA, the CDR3 is TGCAGTGCCCCCGTTATTGAAGCTTTCTTT. The encoded protein is CSAPVIEAFF.

The chain has TRBV30 and TRBJ1-5; D remains unclear. The length of the CDR3 is 14 residues. V was clipped by 0 bases and J by 2 bases, with 8 bases between them. Germline V lookup: CDR1 GTSNPN, CDR2 SVGIG (reference sequence). The CDR3 loop reads CAWSVSAGNQPQHF. DNA of the CDR3: TGTGCCTGGAGTGTGTCGGCGGGCAATCAGCCCCAGCATTTT.

The sample holds many counts of this clonotype. The chain couples TRBV12-3 or TRBV12-4 to TRBJ1-2; perhaps TRBD1 as D (5 bases). This CDR3 spans 14 amino acids. V was trimmed by 7 bases and J by 3 bases, leaving 15 bases between them. The CDR3 region has the DNA TGTGCCAGCAAACCGAGGGACTTTGACTATGGCTACACCTTC. This codes for CASKPRDFDYGYTF.

This clonotype was found a few times. The J gene is TRBJ2-2, the V gene TRBV18; D is unresolved. Germline V gene data show CDR1 as KGHSH and CDR2 as LQKENI. V was shortened by 1 base and J by 11 bases, with 5 bases between the two germline ends. The length of the CDR3 is 11 residues. CDR3 residues: CASSPQTELFF. The DNA of the CDR3 is TGTGCCAGCTCACCACAGACAGAGCTGTTTTTT.

The chain carries TRBV20-1 and TRBJ2-1; 8 nucleotides line up with TRBD2. The CDR3 has 13 amino acids. Germline loops: CDR1 DFQATT, CDR2 SNEGSKA (reference sequence). CDR3 amino acids: CSPASGSMGQQFF. As DNA, the CDR3 is TGCTCTCCCGCCAGCGGGAGTATGGGGCAGCAGTTCTTC.

Points on this clonotype: The CDR3 carries no conserved terminal phenylalanine or tryptophan, so it likely arises from a read error. The rearrangement uses TRBV10-3 and TRBJ1-2; D ambiguous. The germline V gene has CDR1 ENHRY and CDR2 SYGVKD. The CDR3 covers 12 residues. V lost 3 bases and J lost 3, with 5 bases in between. The DNA for the CDR3 is TGTGCCATCAGTGAAGGAGACTATGGCTACACCTCC. Its translation: CAISEGDYGYTS.

The chain links TRBV4-1 to TRBJ1-5; D ambiguous. Trimming left V 1 base short and J 3 bases short, with 4 bases between. The CDR3 is 13 amino acids. Germline-derived CDR1 and CDR2 are MGHRA and YSYEKL. CDR3 protein: CASSQGYNQPQHF. The CDR3 DNA sequence: TGCGCCAGCAGCCAAGGGTACAATCAGCCCCAGCATTTT.

The chain combines TRBV5-1 with TRBJ2-5, with D possibly being TRBD1 or TRBD2 (5 bases each). V shed 3 bases and J shed 5 bases, with 11 bases lying between them. CDR3 length: 13 amino acids. Germline CDR1 and CDR2: SGHRS and YFSETQ. For the CDR3, the DNA is TGCGCCAGCAGCTCCGTCCGGGGCGAGACCCAGTACTTC. As protein: CASSSVRGETQYF.

This clonotype came up many times. The chain combines TRBV5-6 with TRBJ2-5; 14 bases map to TRBD2. The CDR3 consists of 18 residues. The V gene end was trimmed by 2 bases and the J gene end by 2 bases; junction bases not matched to a gene: 8. Germline V gives CDR1 SGHDT, CDR2 YYEEEE. The CDR3 reads CASSFPGLAGVSQETQYF. Written as DNA, the CDR3 is TGTGCCAGCAGCTTTCCGGGACTAGCGGGAGTGTCGCAAGAGACCCAGTACTTC.

This clonotype was recorded at least ten times. V gene TRBV4-1 combines with J gene TRBJ2-1; a weak D match, TRBD2 (6 bases). Germline CDR1 MGHRA, CDR2 YSYEKL. V dropped 3 bases and J dropped 0 bases, with 15 bases sitting between them. The CDR3 runs 17 residues. CDR3 coding DNA: TGCGCCAGCAGCCACCCTTTAGGAGGGGCCTCCTACAATGAGCAGTTCTTC. Amino acid sequence: CASSHPLGGASYNEQFF.

This clonotype has just a few counts. V and J are TRBV12-3 or TRBV12-4 and TRBJ1-2; tentative D call: TRBD1 (6 bases). The CDR3 consists of 16 residues. Trimming pared 6 bases from V and 6 bases from J, leaving 23 bases between. For the CDR3, the DNA is TGTGCCAGCAGGTCCACCGGCGGGACAATGAGAGATGGCTACACCTTC. Amino acids: CASRSTGGTMRDGYTF.

This rearrangement joins TRBV5-1 to TRBJ1-1, with D possibly being TRBD1 (5 bases). The V and J ends lost 4 bases and 5 bases respectively, with 18 bases between them. The CDR3 is made up of 15 amino acids. Germline values: CDR1 SGHRS, CDR2 YFSETQ. In nucleotides, the CDR3 is TGCGCCAGCAGCCGCGTCCAGGGTGGTCGGACTGAAGCTTTCTTT. Protein sequence: CASSRVQGGRTEAFF.

This clonotype was seen many times. The chain carries TRBV7-2 and TRBJ2-3; 9 nucleotides match TRBD2. The CDR3 is made up of 16 amino acids. The germline gives CDR1 SGHTA, CDR2 FQGNSA. The junction had 11 bases not matched to a gene; V was cut back by 5 bases and J by 5 bases. In DNA, the CDR3 is TGTGCCAGCAGCCGACGGGCGGGAGGGCCAGGAGATACGCAGTATTTT. Translation: CASSRRAGGPGDTQYF.

The V and J genes are TRBV20-1 and TRBJ2-3; no reliable D call. The V gene lost 1 base and the J gene lost 1 base, with 6 bases spanning the gap. Germline V gene sequence: CDR1 DFQATT, CDR2 SNEGSKA (reference sequence). This CDR3 has 13 amino acids. CDR3 in amino acids: CSARVAGTDTQYF. In DNA form, the CDR3 reads TGCAGTGCTAGAGTCGCGGGCACAGATACGCAGTATTTT.

The chain recombines TRBV11-2 with TRBJ1-6; the D is unclear. Trimming removed 5 bases from V and 7 bases from J, with 6 bases in between. The CDR3 has 12 residues. Germline CDR1 is SGHAT and CDR2 is FQNNGV. The chain's CDR3 is CASSIGNSPLHF. In nucleotides, the CDR3 is TGTGCCAGCAGCATCGGCAATTCACCCCTCCACTTT. Variable domain in full (rest from reference TRBV11-2 and TRBJ1-6): EAGVAQSPRYKIIEKRQSVAFWCNPISGHATLYWYQQILGQGPKLLIQFQNNGVVDDSQLPKDRFSAERLKGVDSTLKIQPAKLEDSAVYLCASSIGNSPLHFGNGTRLTVT.

The chain uses TRBV20-1 and TRBJ2-6; possibly TRBD1 for D (6 bases). Germline values: CDR1 DFQATT, CDR2 SNEGSKA (reference sequence). There are 14 residues in the CDR3. V was clipped by 6 bases and J by 1 base, with 10 bases between them. CDR3 loop: CSAKQGSGANVLTF. CDR3 sequence (DNA): TGCAGTGCCAAACAGGGTTCTGGGGCCAACGTCCTGACTTTC.

This clonotype has a handful of counts. The chain combines TRBV5-1 with TRBJ1-2, with 7 bases identical to TRBD1. CDR1 and CDR2 (germline): SGHRS, YFSETQ. V trimming: 0 bases; J trimming: 4 bases; junction bases outside the gene matches: 6. CDR3 length: 15 amino acids. CDR3 nucleotide sequence: TGCGCCAGCAGCTTGGAACAGGGGTTGGCCTATGGCTACACCTTC. Amino acids: CASSLEQGLAYGYTF. The complete variable domain, with remaining parts taken from reference TRBV5-1 and TRBJ1-2, reads KAGVTQTPRYLIKTRGQQVTLSCSPISGHRSVSWYQQTPGQGLQFLFEYFSETQRNKGNFPGRFSGRQFSNSRSEMNVSTLELGDSALYLCASSLEQGLAYGYTFGSGTRLTVV.

This clonotype was found a few times. The V call is TRBV20-1, the J call TRBJ1-6; weak D call: TRBD1 (6 bases). The CDR3 is made up of 19 amino acids. Trimming shortened V by 0 bases and J by 1 base, and 19 bases separated the two germline ends. Germline CDR1 DFQATT, CDR2 SNEGSKA (reference sequence). The CDR3 coding sequence is TGCAGTGCTAGAGATAGGCGGGCAGGGGAAGGTTCCTATAATTCACCCCTCCACTTT. Residues: CSARDRRAGEGSYNSPLHF.

The chain recombines TRBV20-1 with TRBJ1-3; the D gene is possibly TRBD1 (5 bases). The V end lost 1 base, the J end lost 3 bases, and 16 bases lay between the germline ends. Germline CDR1 is DFQATT and CDR2 is SNEGSKA (reference sequence). The CDR3 is made up of 16 amino acids. The CDR3 nucleotides read TGCAGTGCTAGAGGTCTGGAGGGGCTGGATGGAAACACCATATATTTT. Translation gives CSARGLEGLDGNTIYF.

At least ten counts were recorded for this clonotype. The CDR3 bases are TGTGCCAGCAGTCCGGACCCGACACTTCCTGAAGCTTTCTTT. It codes for CASSPDPTLPEAFF. The rearrangement uses TRBV12-3 or TRBV12-4 and TRBJ1-1; D is undetermined. The CDR3 has 14 residues. V dropped 5 bases and J dropped 6 bases, with 16 bases sitting between them.